The 27 T cell receptor beta chains presented below share a single source sample, sequenced in a study of T cells after yellow fever vaccination. TCRdb re-called the 5' RACE reads through MiXCR, storing one row per CDR3 protein. The sample carries 150,000 to 200,000 distinct CDR3 sequences, about a tenth recorded once. The sample here was CD8+ T cells sorted from PBMCs, taken 45 days after the yellow fever booster vaccination. The receptors originated from a man in his late teens or twenties who received the YFV17D yellow fever vaccine.

The J gene is TRBJ1-4, the V gene TRBV5-6; 11 nucleotides align to TRBD1. This CDR3 comprises 16 residues. In germline, CDR1 is SGHDT, CDR2 YYEEEE. V lost 4 bases and J lost 8; bases outside the gene matches: 10. Here the CDR3 DNA reads TGTGCCAGCAGCAGACCGGGACAGGGGGATAACGAAAAACTGTTTTTT. Its protein product is CASSRPGQGDNEKLFF.

Only a few counts were recorded for this clonotype. The chain combines TRBV5-1 with TRBJ2-3; 12 bases are a match to TRBD2. The V segment lost 0 bases and the J segment 5 bases; nucleotides outside the gene matches: 4. There are 16 residues in the CDR3. Germline V gives CDR1 SGHRS, CDR2 YFSETQ. The DNA for the CDR3 is TGCGCCAGCAGCTTGGGACTAGCGGGGGTGGAAGATACGCAGTATTTT. It yields the protein CASSLGLAGVEDTQYF. Using reference TRBV5-1 and TRBJ2-3 for the parts outside the CDR3, the full variable domain is KAGVTQTPRYLIKTRGQQVTLSCSPISGHRSVSWYQQTPGQGLQFLFEYFSETQRNKGNFPGRFSGRQFSNSRSEMNVSTLELGDSALYLCASSLGLAGVEDTQYFGPGTRLTVL.

The V and J genes are TRBV28 and TRBJ2-3, with D perhaps matching TRBD2 (6 bases). This CDR3 is built from 14 residues. V gave up 4 bases and J gave up 3 bases, with 11 bases separating them. CDR1 is MDHEN and CDR2 is SYDVKM in the germline V gene. For the CDR3, the DNA is TGTGCCAGCAGTTCGAAACGGGGGACAGATACGCAGTATTTT. This translates into CASSSKRGTDTQYF.

The chain combines TRBV12-3 or TRBV12-4 with TRBJ2-7; no clear D. CDR3 length: 15 residues. V dropped 3 bases and J dropped 0 bases, with 12 bases sitting between them. Written as DNA, the CDR3 is TGTGCCAGCAGTTTCTCGCCTGGCAGCTCCTACGAGCAGTACTTC. Translation: CASSFSPGSSYEQYF.

Only a few counts were recorded for this clonotype. V is TRBV7-9 and J is TRBJ1-6, with a weak D call TRBD1 (6 bases). V lost 5 bases and J lost 10, with 18 bases in between. Germline V CDR1 and CDR2: SEHNR, FQNEAQ (reference sequence). The CDR3 runs to 15 residues. CDR3 amino acids: CASSLSGTQGSPLHF. The CDR3 coding sequence is TGTGCCAGCAGCCTATCCGGGACTCAGGGGTCACCCCTCCACTTT.

V usage is TRBV12-3 or TRBV12-4 and J usage is TRBJ2-2; the D gene is possibly TRBD2 (5 bases). The V and J ends lost 6 bases and 5 bases respectively, with 13 bases between them. The CDR3 spans 14 residues. CDR3 in DNA: TGTGCCAGCAGCATCGGAGGTGGAACCGGGGAGCTGTTTTTT. This gives the protein CASSIGGGTGELFF.

This clonotype was seen only a few times. The chain uses TRBV11-2 and TRBJ2-7; TRBD1 might be the D (7 bases). Germline CDR1 and CDR2: SGHAT and FQNNGV. Trimming cost V 5 bases and J 0 bases, with 14 bases left between them. There are 15 residues in the CDR3. The chain's CDR3 is CASSAGQLTSYEQYV. Here the CDR3 DNA reads TGTGCCAGCAGCGCGGGACAGCTGACCTCCTACGAGCAGTACGTC.

This clonotype has a handful of counts. The V gene is TRBV6-1, the J gene TRBJ2-3; perhaps TRBD2 as D (6 bases). In germline, CDR1 is MNHNS, CDR2 SASEGT. Trimming took 7 bases from V and 0 from J, leaving 20 bases between them. The CDR3 covers 17 residues. Written as DNA, the CDR3 is TGTGCCAGCATACTAGCCGATAAAGTGATTAGCACAGATACGCAGTATTTT. This codes for CASILADKVISTDTQYF.

This clonotype occurred a few times. This chain links TRBV7-9 with TRBJ2-3; D gene unclear. The CDR3 extends over 15 amino acids. Trimming cost V 5 bases and J 2 bases, with 14 bases left between them. Germline V gene lookup returns CDR1 SEHNR and CDR2 FQNEAQ (reference sequence). This CDR3 is CASSRLASDTDTQYF. The CDR3 DNA reads TGTGCCAGCAGCCGCCTCGCCTCCGACACAGATACGCAGTATTTT.

This clonotype has more than one count but fewer than ten. The chain has TRBV4-3 and TRBJ2-2, with a possible D match to TRBD2 (6 bases). Trimming pared 6 bases from V and 4 bases from J, leaving 15 bases between. Looked up from germline, CDR1 is LGHNA and CDR2 is YSLEER. The CDR3 length is 15 residues. The CDR3 region has the DNA TGCGCCAGCAGACCTGCCCAGGGACTCACCGGGGAGCTGTTTTTT. Amino acid sequence: CASRPAQGLTGELFF.

This clonotype was found a few times. This chain connects TRBV13 to TRBJ1-1; no reliable D call. V lost 0 bases, J lost 3 bases, and 5 bases lay in between. The CDR3 extends over 13 amino acids. Per the germline V gene, CDR1 is PRHDT and CDR2 is FYEKMQ (reference sequence). This CDR3 is CASSLGPHTEAFF. The CDR3 bases are TGTGCCAGCAGCTTAGGGCCTCACACTGAAGCTTTCTTT.

This chain uses TRBV9 with TRBJ2-7; no clear D gene. The CDR3 is 14 residues long. The V gene lost 4 bases and the J gene lost 6 bases, with 17 bases spanning the gap. The germline V gene has CDR1 SGDLS and CDR2 YYNGEE. In DNA, the CDR3 is TGTGCCAGCAGCTCCCCAGTCAGCCCCCTCGAGCAGTACTTC. It specifies CASSSPVSPLEQYF.

The J gene is TRBJ1-2, the V gene TRBV6-5, with TRBD1 as a possible D gene (5 bases). V gave up 4 bases and J gave up 7 bases, with 19 bases separating them. There are 15 residues in the CDR3. Germline CDR1 reads MNHEY; CDR2 reads SVGAGI. The CDR3 DNA sequence: TGTGCCAGCAGTTGGGGAGGGGCCGGGACGGGTGGCTACACCTTC. Protein product: CASSWGGAGTGGYTF.

This clonotype was seen many times. The chain joins TRBV2 to TRBJ1-1, with D unclear. CDR1 SNHLY and CDR2 FYNNEI come from the germline V gene. The V end was cut by 4 bases, the J end by 1 base, with 10 bases between. The CDR3 spans 14 residues. The CDR3 nucleotides read TGTGCCAGCAGTGGGGCATATCAGAACACTGAAGCTTTCTTT. Translating gives CASSGAYQNTEAFF.

This clonotype occurred many times. The V call is TRBV11-2, the J call TRBJ2-2; D not resolved. The V gene lost 4 bases and the J gene lost 6 bases, with 3 bases spanning the gap. Germline V CDR1 and CDR2: SGHAT, FQNNGV. The CDR3 runs to 11 residues. This chain's CDR3 is CASSWAGELFF. The CDR3 DNA reads as TGTGCCAGCAGCTGGGCCGGGGAGCTGTTTTTT.

The table lists this clonotype with a few counts. This sequence joins TRBV7-6 and TRBJ2-7; tentatively, D is TRBD1 or TRBD2 (6 bases each). Germline V CDR1 and CDR2: SGHVS, FNYEAQ. The length of the CDR3 is 15 residues. V was trimmed by 1 base and J by 4 bases, leaving 14 bases between them. CDR3 residues: CASSLGAGEEYEQYF. CDR3 DNA: TGTGCCAGCAGCTTAGGGGCAGGGGAGGAATACGAGCAGTACTTC.

This clonotype occurred a few times. This chain links TRBV7-9 with TRBJ2-3, with 9 bases fitting TRBD2. Losses at the gene ends were 3 bases for V and 1 base for J; bases not matched to a gene: 2. Per the germline V gene, CDR1 is SEHNR and CDR2 is FQNEAQ (reference sequence). The CDR3 runs to 15 residues. CDR3: CASSLTSGRTDTQYF. The CDR3, as DNA: TGTGCCAGCAGCTTGACTAGCGGACGCACAGATACGCAGTATTTT.

This CDR3 is CASSESGRGREQYF. CDR3 nucleotides: TGCGCCAGCAGTGAGTCAGGAAGAGGGAGGGAGCAGTACTTC. J is TRBJ2-7 and V is TRBV10-1, with a weak D call TRBD2 (6 bases). CDR3 length: 14 amino acids. CDR1 is WNHNN and CDR2 is SYGVQD in the germline V gene (reference sequence). The V and J ends lost 0 bases and 7 bases respectively, with 13 bases between them.

V usage is TRBV7-2 and J usage is TRBJ1-5, with D unclear. Trimming took off 5 bases at V and 3 bases at J, with 17 bases between the two ends. There are 16 residues in the CDR3. CDR1 SGHTA and CDR2 FQGNSA come from the germline V gene. In DNA, the CDR3 is TGTGCCAGCAGCCCTGCCGTTGGGAAGCCCAATCAGCCCCAGCATTTT. This translates into CASSPAVGKPNQPQHF.

The chain has TRBV29-1 and TRBJ2-1; no reliable D call. V lost 7 bases and J 7 bases, leaving 14 bases between the germline ends. Germline V gene sequence: CDR1 SQVTM, CDR2 ANQGSEA. The CDR3 spans 12 residues. The CDR3 DNA follows: TGCAGCGCTTCCGCGGACGGGAATGAGCAGTTCTTC. It is translated as CSASADGNEQFF.

This clonotype was observed a handful of times. J is TRBJ2-7 and V is TRBV27; TRBD2 aligns across 8 bases. Per germline, CDR1 MNHEY and CDR2 SMNVEV (reference sequence). The CDR3 totals 12 residues. J gave up 6 bases and V 5 bases, and 3 bases lay outside the gene matches. The CDR3, as DNA: TGTGCCAGCAGTCTCGGGGGGGGCGAGCAGTACTTC. Translated: CASSLGGGEQYF.

This clonotype was picked up a small number of times. The gene calls are TRBV4-3 and TRBJ2-5; 9 bases line up with TRBD2. Germline CDR1 is LGHNA and CDR2 is YSLEER. The junction had 12 bases not matched to a gene; V was cut back by 4 bases and J by 3 bases. The CDR3 is 17 amino acids. The CDR3 loop is CASSLPSGGRVKETQYF. In DNA form, the CDR3 reads TGCGCCAGCAGCCTTCCCAGCGGGGGGAGAGTCAAAGAGACCCAGTACTTC.

The gene calls are TRBV6-5 and TRBJ2-2; no clear D. Trimming removed 2 bases at V and 8 bases at J, with 6 bases between. The CDR3 extends over 12 amino acids. CDR1 and CDR2 (germline): MNHEY, SVGAGI. CDR3 protein: CASSYMKGELFF. DNA for the CDR3: TGTGCCAGCAGTTACATGAAGGGGGAGCTGTTTTTT.

In DNA, the CDR3 is TGTGCCAGCAGCGAAGGGGGGGAGACCCAGTACTTC. It specifies CASSEGGETQYF. V and J are TRBV12-3 or TRBV12-4 and TRBJ2-5; D is tentatively TRBD1 or TRBD2 (6 bases each). This CDR3 contains 12 residues. Trimming removed 6 bases at V and 5 bases at J, with 10 bases between.

This clonotype was detected many times. V gene TRBV7-9 combines with J gene TRBJ1-2; no definite D call. The germline V gene encodes CDR1 SEHNR and CDR2 FQNEAQ (reference sequence). V was trimmed by 3 bases and J by 3 bases, leaving 14 bases between them. The CDR3 is 15 amino acids. The CDR3 reads CASSLSVGRYYGYTF. The DNA for the CDR3 is TGTGCCAGCAGCTTGTCCGTCGGCAGGTACTATGGCTACACCTTC. Full variable domain (outside the CDR3, taken from reference TRBV7-9 and TRBJ1-2): DTGVSQNPRHKITKRGQNVTFRCDPISEHNRLYWYRQTLGQGPEFLTYFQNEAQLEKSRLLSDRFSAERPKGSFSTLEIQRTEQGDSAMYLCASSLSVGRYYGYTFGSGTRLTVV.

This clonotype showed up many times. This chain joins TRBV13 and TRBJ2-3; TRBD1 might be the D (6 bases). Germline loops: CDR1 PRHDT, CDR2 FYEKMQ (reference sequence). The ends were cut back, 4 bases at V and 4 bases at J, with 12 bases in the middle. The CDR3 contains 14 residues. This CDR3 reads CASSSQGLPDTQYF. CDR3 DNA sequence: TGTGCCAGCAGCTCACAGGGTCTACCAGATACGCAGTATTTT.

Only a few counts were recorded for this clonotype. The chain links TRBV11-3 to TRBJ2-5; D not certain. Germline CDR1 reads SGHNT; CDR2 reads YENEEA. V dropped 1 base and J dropped 5 bases, with 14 bases sitting between them. This CDR3 has 15 amino acids. CDR3 bases: TGTGCCAGCAGCTTAGTCAGCAGTCCCGGGGAGACCCAGTACTTC. Translating gives CASSLVSSPGETQYF.